This T cell receptor beta chain stems from a study of cytomegalovirus exposure and HLA in healthy donors. Study details: Around 77 million unique TCRs from HLA-typed donors made up an early data release. General study results and limits: TCR beta sequences reportedly predicted the HLA-A and HLA-B alleles of most subjects accurately. Within a later analysis, the majority of CMV-associated TCR beta chains appeared HLA-restricted. In a later analysis, TCR beta V- and J-gene trimming was associated with a missense DCLRE1C variant.

The PCR contained 60 Vbeta and 13 Jbeta primers. Data came from immunoSEQ multiplex PCR; TCRdb stores just in-frame clones and leaves some out. The table shows under 300,000 clones, with roughly 70% occurring only once. This clone was seen only a few times. The antigen remains unidentified. This TCR derives from a female donor in good health and CMV-seronegative. Sequenced: PBMCs.

CDR3 loop: CASSLGSKTGFEPQHF. In DNA, the CDR3 is TGTGCCAGCAGCTTAGGTTCGAAGACAGGGTTTGAGCCCCAGCATTTT. This chain links TRBV7-9 with TRBJ1-5, with TRBD1 identical over 7 bases. V dropped 1 base and J dropped 8; count of bases not matched to a gene: 11. Germline CDR1 SEHNR, CDR2 FQNEAQ (reference sequence). The CDR3 runs to 16 residues.